The clone carrying this T cell receptor beta chain has at least ten counts. Antigen unknown. PBMCs came from about 10 ml fresh peripheral blood. TCR beta CDR3 region amplification was performed from RNA transcripts. Initially, a first-round RT-PCR of the TCR CDR3 employed the HTBI primer set. From the multiplex PCR reads, TCRdb called clonotypes with MiXCR, one entry per CDR3 protein. The sample contains hundreds of thousands of distinct CDR3 sequences, 14% to 15% of which appear only once. The sample comes from a study of T cells in Graves' hyperthyroidism and ophthalmopathy. For the study at large: The initial diagnosis was the point when peripheral blood was collected, ahead of any treatment.

With 1 base removed from V and 0 bases from J, the gap between germline ends came to 14 bases. The CDR3 consists of 17 residues. CDR1 and CDR2 (germline): SGHNT, YENEEA. Overall study findings and caveats: Ophthalmopathy onset followed model prediction by a median about six months. Researchers report that a 13 V-J model separated ophthalmopathy from stable hyperthyroidism.

This chain links TRBV11-3 with TRBJ2-3; weak D call: TRBD2 (6 bases). The source of this sequence is a man in his late teens or twenties with Graves' ophthalmopathy. Sequencing was carried out using blood. The CDR3 protein is CASSLGGTVPSTDTQYF. CDR3 bases: TGTGCCAGCAGCTTAGGCGGGACGGTACCCAGCACAGATACGCAGTATTTT.